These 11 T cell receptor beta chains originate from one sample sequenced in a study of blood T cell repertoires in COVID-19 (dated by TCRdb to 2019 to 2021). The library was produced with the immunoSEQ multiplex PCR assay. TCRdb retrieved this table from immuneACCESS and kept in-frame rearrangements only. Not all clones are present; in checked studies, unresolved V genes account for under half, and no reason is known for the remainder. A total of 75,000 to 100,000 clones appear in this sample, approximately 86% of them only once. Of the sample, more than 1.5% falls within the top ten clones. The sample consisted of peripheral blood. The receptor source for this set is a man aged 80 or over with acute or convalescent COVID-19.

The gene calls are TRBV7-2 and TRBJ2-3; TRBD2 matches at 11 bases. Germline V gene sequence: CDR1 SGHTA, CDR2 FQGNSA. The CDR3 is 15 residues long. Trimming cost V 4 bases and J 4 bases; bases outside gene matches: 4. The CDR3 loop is CASSSIAGGADTQYF. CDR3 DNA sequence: TGTGCCAGCAGCTCTATAGCGGGAGGGGCAGATACGCAGTATTTT.

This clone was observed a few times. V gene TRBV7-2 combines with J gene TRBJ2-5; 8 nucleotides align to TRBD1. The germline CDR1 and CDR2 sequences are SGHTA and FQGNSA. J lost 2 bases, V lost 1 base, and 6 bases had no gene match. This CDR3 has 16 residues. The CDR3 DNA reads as TGTGCCAGCAGCTTAGGGGGAGGACAGGGTCAAGAGACCCAGTACTTC. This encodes CASSLGGGQGQETQYF.

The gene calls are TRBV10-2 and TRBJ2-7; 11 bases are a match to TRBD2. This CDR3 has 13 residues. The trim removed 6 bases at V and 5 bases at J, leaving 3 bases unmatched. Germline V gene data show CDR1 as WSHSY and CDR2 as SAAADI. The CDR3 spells CASRTSGSNEQYF. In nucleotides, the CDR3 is TGCGCCAGCAGAACTAGCGGGAGCAACGAGCAGTACTTC.

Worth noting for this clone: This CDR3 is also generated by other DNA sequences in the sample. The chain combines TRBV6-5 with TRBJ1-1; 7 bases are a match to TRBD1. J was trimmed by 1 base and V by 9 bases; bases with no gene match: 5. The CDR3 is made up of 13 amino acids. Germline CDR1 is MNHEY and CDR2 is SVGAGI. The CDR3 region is CASSWTGNTEAFF. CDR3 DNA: TGTGCCAGTTCCTGGACAGGGAACACTGAAGCTTTCTTT.

The CDR3 loop is CASSYGLAGVNEQFF. As DNA, the CDR3 is TGTGCCAGCAGCTATGGACTAGCGGGAGTAAATGAGCAGTTCTTC. The chain combines TRBV7-9 with TRBJ2-1, with TRBD2 identical over 13 bases. CDR3 size: 15 residues. From germline, CDR1 is SEHNR and CDR2 FQNEAQ (reference sequence). Trimming removed 4 bases from V and 7 bases from J; junction bases left unmatched: 4.

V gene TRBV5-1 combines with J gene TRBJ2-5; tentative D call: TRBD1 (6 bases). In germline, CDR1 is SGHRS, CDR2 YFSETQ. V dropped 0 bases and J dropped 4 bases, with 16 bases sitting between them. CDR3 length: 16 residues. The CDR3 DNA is TGCGCCAGCAGCTTGGCCGGGCGGACAGACTTAGAGACCCAGTACTTC. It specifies CASSLAGRTDLETQYF.

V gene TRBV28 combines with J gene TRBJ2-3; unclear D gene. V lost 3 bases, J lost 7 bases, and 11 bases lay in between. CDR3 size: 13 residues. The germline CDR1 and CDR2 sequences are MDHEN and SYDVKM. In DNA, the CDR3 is TGTGCCAGCAGTTTCAACCTCGGGTATACGCAGTATTTT. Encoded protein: CASSFNLGYTQYF.

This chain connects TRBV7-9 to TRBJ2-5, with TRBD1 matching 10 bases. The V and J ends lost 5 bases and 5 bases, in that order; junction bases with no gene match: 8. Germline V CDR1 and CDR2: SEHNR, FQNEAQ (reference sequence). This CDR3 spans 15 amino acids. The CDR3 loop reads CASSTGTGAQETQYF. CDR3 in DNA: TGTGCCAGCAGCACCGGGACAGGGGCCCAGGAGACCCAGTACTTC.

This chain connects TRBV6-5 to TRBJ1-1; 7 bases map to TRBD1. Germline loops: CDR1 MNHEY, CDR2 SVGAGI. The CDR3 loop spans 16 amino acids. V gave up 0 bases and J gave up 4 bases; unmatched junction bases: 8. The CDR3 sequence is CASSYSTPGTATEAFF. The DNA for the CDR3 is TGTGCCAGCAGTTACTCGACCCCAGGGACAGCCACTGAAGCTTTCTTT.

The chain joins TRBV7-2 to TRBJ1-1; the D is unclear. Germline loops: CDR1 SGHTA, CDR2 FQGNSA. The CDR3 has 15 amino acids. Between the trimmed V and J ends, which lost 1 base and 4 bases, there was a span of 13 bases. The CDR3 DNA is TGTGCCAGCAGCTTAGAAAGGGAGCCGAGCACTGAAGCTTTCTTT. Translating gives CASSLEREPSTEAFF.

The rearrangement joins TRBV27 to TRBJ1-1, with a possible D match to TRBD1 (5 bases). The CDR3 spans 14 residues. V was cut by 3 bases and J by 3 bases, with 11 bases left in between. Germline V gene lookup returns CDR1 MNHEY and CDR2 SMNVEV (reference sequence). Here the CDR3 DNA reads TGTGCCAGCAGTTTTTCGGGGGGGGACACTGAAGCTTTCTTT. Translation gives CASSFSGGDTEAFF.